This is a list of T cell receptor beta chains from one sample in a study of blood T cell repertoires in COVID-19. The protocol was immunoSEQ multiplex PCR, while the TCRdb copy is restricted to in-frame clones and leaves out a portion. This sample has about 170,000 clones; 80% to 90% occur once, and the top ten carry approximately 3.3%. What was sequenced was peripheral blood. These receptors all come from a man between 18 and 29 years old with active or convalescent COVID-19. Each CDR3 is given with its conserved first and last residue. D genes are given only for firm matches. Clone size, where shown, is once, few, many, or a class for clones that have expanded.

j_call,d_call,v_call,clone_size,cdr3_nt,cdr3_aa
TRBJ2-7,TRBD1,TRBV24-1,.,TGTGCCACCAGTGACCCTCGGACAGGGGGCTACGAGCAGTACTTC,CATSDPRTGGYEQYF
TRBJ2-7,TRBD2,TRBV14,.,TGTGCCAGCAGCCAAACGGGACTAGCGAGTTACGAGCAGTACTTC,CASSQTGLASYEQYF
TRBJ1-1,.,TRBV6-5,.,TGTGCCAGCACCCTCAGGGAAGGGGACACTGAAGCTTTCTTT,CASTLREGDTEAFF
TRBJ1-1,.,TRBV6-5,.,TGTGCCAGCAGTACGACAGGGAACACTGAAGCTTTCTTT,CASSTTGNTEAFF
TRBJ1-5,TRBD1,TRBV10-3,.,TGTGCCATCAGTGACCTGGGGACAGGAGCAAATCAGCCCCAGCATTTT,CAISDLGTGANQPQHF
TRBJ1-6,.,TRBV7-2,.,TGTGCCAGCAGCTTAGGGTCAGGGAACTCACCCCTCCACTTT,CASSLGSGNSPLHF
TRBJ2-7,.,TRBV7-3,.,TGTGCCAGCAGCTTGGGGCCTTCCTACGAGCAGTACTTC,CASSLGPSYEQYF
TRBJ1-2,TRBD1,TRBV11-2,few,TGTGCCAGCAGCTCGCCGGGACAGGGCTTCTATGGCTACACCTTC,CASSSPGQGFYGYTF
TRBJ2-1,.,TRBV6-4,.,TGTGCCAGCAGTGACGTCCAGGGGGGAGTCAATGAGCAGTTCTTC,CASSDVQGGVNEQFF
TRBJ1-5,.,TRBV19,few,TGTGCCAGTACCCGCGCGGGCAGGGAGGGATATCAGCCCCAGCATTTT,CASTRAGREGYQPQHF
TRBJ1-6,.,TRBV6-5,.,TGTGCCAGCAGTTATCAGGCCGGCTATAATTCACCCCTCCACTTT,CASSYQAGYNSPLHF
TRBJ2-2,TRBD2,TRBV11-2,.,TGTGCCAGCAGCTTAGGGAGCGGGGCCGGGGAGCTGTTTTTT,CASSLGSGAGELFF
TRBJ1-1,.,TRBV28,.,TGTGCCAGCGCAAGGGGCACTGAAGCTTTCTTT,CASARGTEAFF
TRBJ1-3,.,TRBV9,.,TGTGCCAGCAGCGCACGCGCAGCAGGCTGGAACACCATATATTTT,CASSARAAGWNTIYF
TRBJ2-7,TRBD1,TRBV18,.,TGTGCCAGCTCACCATTACTGCAGGGGGACGAGCAGTACTTC,CASSPLLQGDEQYF
TRBJ1-1,.,TRBV19,.,TGTGCCAGTAGTATCGCAGGGGTTGAATGGAACACTGAAGCTTTCTTT,CASSIAGVEWNTEAFF
TRBJ1-2,TRBD1,TRBV13,few,TGTGCCAGCAGCATATTTCAGGGGGCTCCGAACTATGGCTACACCTTC,CASSIFQGAPNYGYTF
TRBJ1-2,.,TRBV2,.,TGTGCCAGCACATCAGGGCCGGGTGGCTACACCTTC,CASTSGPGGYTF
TRBJ2-1,TRBD1,TRBV27,.,TGTGCCAGCAGTCTCCGGGACAGGCCGAACAATGAGCAGTTCTTC,CASSLRDRPNNEQFF
TRBJ2-1,TRBD2,TRBV7-2,once,TGTGCCAGCAGCTACACCGGGACTAGCGGGAGGCGGGAGGAGCAGTTCTTC,CASSYTGTSGRREEQFF
TRBJ1-2,TRBD1,TRBV5-1,.,TGCGCCAGCAGCTTACAGGGGGACCGGAGTGATGGCTACACCTTC,CASSLQGDRSDGYTF
TRBJ2-4,.,TRBV19,.,TGTGCCAGCTCCGCTTTAGTATCTCGACTCGTAGCCAAAAACATTCAGTACTTC,CASSALVSRLVAKNIQYF
TRBJ2-2,TRBD1,TRBV6-4,few,TGTGCCAGCCGTACAGGGGGCGACACCGGGGAGCTGTTTTTT,CASRTGGDTGELFF
TRBJ2-1,.,TRBV7-9,.,TGTGCCAGCAGCTTAGAGAGAGGTGAGCAGTTCTTC,CASSLERGEQFF
TRBJ2-1,TRBD2,TRBV3-1/TRBV3-2,once,TGTGCCAGCAGCCAAGACCTTCGACTAGCGGGAGCCAACAATGAGCAGTTCTTC,CASSQDLRLAGANNEQFF
TRBJ1-2,.,TRBV6-5,.,TGTGCCAGCAGTTACTCTCGGGGAGAGGGCTATGGCTACACCTTC,CASSYSRGEGYGYTF
TRBJ2-1,.,TRBV19,.,TGTGCCAGTACTTCCTCGGGGATATACAATGAGCAGTTCTTC,CASTSSGIYNEQFF
TRBJ2-3,.,TRBV4-2,.,TGTGCCAGCAGCCAAGAAAGGACAAGCGACACAGATACGCAGTATTTT,CASSQERTSDTDTQYF
TRBJ2-2,TRBD1,TRBV29-1,few,TGCAGCGTAACTAAACAGGGGGCAAACACCGGGGAGCTGTTTTTT,CSVTKQGANTGELFF
TRBJ2-1,TRBD1,TRBV5-1,.,TGCGCCAGCAGCTTGGAAGGACAGGGCTCCTACAATGAGCAGTTCTTC,CASSLEGQGSYNEQFF
TRBJ1-2,.,TRBV6-5,.,TGTGCCAGCTCGGGGGGGGGTGCCTCCTCATATGGCTACACCTTC,CASSGGGASSYGYTF
TRBJ1-1,TRBD1,TRBV5-1,.,TGCGCCAGCAGCCAGGGGACAGTGAACACTGAAGCTTTCTTT,CASSQGTVNTEAFF
TRBJ2-1,TRBD2,TRBV9,.,TGTGCCAGCAGCGCAGACGGACTAGCAGACAATGAGCAGTTCTTC,CASSADGLADNEQFF
TRBJ1-1,.,TRBV10-3,.,TGTGCCATCAGAGTCCAGGGAAACACTGAAGCTTTCTTT,CAIRVQGNTEAFF
TRBJ2-7,.,TRBV27,.,TGTGCCAGCAGTTTATGGGGTACGGGGAACGAGCAGTACTTC,CASSLWGTGNEQYF
TRBJ2-1,.,TRBV7-6,.,TGTGCCAGCAGCTTATATCACCGGGACAACTCCTACAATGAGCAGTTCTTC,CASSLYHRDNSYNEQFF
TRBJ2-1,TRBD2,TRBV13,.,TGTGCCAGCAGCCCCCCCGGACTAGCGGGCGAGCAGTTCTTC,CASSPPGLAGEQFF
TRBJ1-1,.,TRBV7-8,.,TGTGCCAGCAGCCCCCTTGGGGGTGGCAGGGGCACTGAAGCTTTCTTT,CASSPLGGGRGTEAFF
TRBJ2-5,TRBD2,TRBV30,once,TGTGCCGGGCGTCCAGCGGGGGACCAAGAGACCCAGTACTTC,CAGRPAGDQETQYF
TRBJ2-3,.,TRBV18,.,TGTGCCAGCTCATTACAGGTCCTCGGCACAGATACGCAGTATTTT,CASSLQVLGTDTQYF